Following are 13 T cell receptor beta chains from one sample sequenced in a study of PD-L1 blockade in urothelial cancer. The protocol was immunoSEQ multiplex PCR, while the TCRdb copy is restricted to in-frame clones and leaves out a portion. The sample shows around 100,000 clones, about nine tenths of them seen only once. Time point described: pretreatment peripheral blood. Sequenced material: PBMCs, taken around atezolizumab (anti-PD-L1) treatment. Source of these receptors: a man in his sixties with urothelial cancer.

The chain carries TRBV11-2 and TRBJ2-7; D is undetermined. From germline, CDR1 is SGHAT and CDR2 FQNNGV. V gave up 5 bases and J gave up 2 bases, with 4 bases separating them. The CDR3 runs 11 residues. The CDR3 DNA is TGTGCCAGCAGCCCTGCCTACGAGCAGTACTTC. This gives the protein CASSPAYEQYF.

This clone was detected only once. The rearrangement joins TRBV14 to TRBJ1-1, with D possibly matching TRBD1 (6 bases). This CDR3 has 15 residues. V lost 1 base, J lost 4 bases, and 13 bases lay in between. Germline V gives CDR1 SGHDN, CDR2 FVKESK. Here the CDR3 reads CASSQVGGLGTEAFF. The CDR3, as DNA: TGTGCCAGCAGCCAAGTCGGGGGGCTGGGCACTGAAGCTTTCTTT.

The chain has TRBV5-4 and TRBJ1-2; TRBD1 aligns across 10 bases. V shed 2 bases and J 8 bases; nucleotides not matched to a gene: 9. The CDR3 consists of 15 residues. Germline assignment: CDR1 SGHNT and CDR2 YYREEE (reference sequence). CDR3 protein: CASSFRQGAREGYTF. CDR3 DNA sequence: TGTGCCAGCAGCTTCCGACAGGGGGCGCGGGAGGGCTACACCTTC.

This chain uses TRBV18 with TRBJ1-5, with TRBD1 matching 7 bases. CDR1 is KGHSH, CDR2 LQKENI, per germline. V was pared by 3 bases and J by 7 bases, with 9 bases of the junction left unmatched. This CDR3 spans 15 amino acids. In DNA form, the CDR3 reads TGTGCCAGCTCACCCCCCGACAGGGCAGGGCAGCCCCAGCATTTT. Translating it yields CASSPPDRAGQPQHF.

This clone came up once. The gene calls are TRBV9 and TRBJ2-3, with 7 bases that match TRBD1. Germline CDR1 is SGDLS and CDR2 is YYNGEE. The CDR3 runs to 15 residues. V lost 4 bases, J lost 1 base, and 6 bases stayed unmatched. CDR3 nucleotide sequence: TGTGCCAGCAGCCCACAGGGGATAGGCACAGATACGCAGTATTTT. Translating it yields CASSPQGIGTDTQYF.

This chain joins TRBV6-1 and TRBJ2-2; 11 bases align to TRBD1. Trimming cost V 4 bases and J 7 bases; bases outside gene matches: 2. The CDR3 has 14 amino acids. Germline CDR1 reads MNHNS; CDR2 reads SASEGT. CDR3 sequence: CASSGTGGFGELFF. CDR3 nucleotides: TGTGCCAGCAGTGGGACAGGGGGCTTCGGGGAGCTGTTTTTT.

CDR3 in amino acids: CASSSSGRAYNEQFF. In DNA, the CDR3 is TGTGCCAGCAGCTCTAGCGGGAGGGCCTACAATGAGCAGTTCTTC. The chain has TRBV13 and TRBJ2-1; 12 bases map to TRBD2. The germline CDR1 and CDR2 sequences are PRHDT and FYEKMQ (reference sequence). The CDR3 covers 15 residues. With V trimmed by 4 bases and J by 2 bases, 0 bases remained unmatched.

This rearrangement joins TRBV4-3 to TRBJ1-1; D is perhaps TRBD1 (6 bases). Trimming took 0 bases from V and 1 from J, leaving 12 bases between them. The CDR3 loop spans 16 amino acids. Germline assignment: CDR1 LGHNA and CDR2 YSLEER. The CDR3 bases are TGCGCCAGCAGCCAAGAAACAGGGCTTACGAACACTGAAGCTTTCTTT. Encoded protein: CASSQETGLTNTEAFF.

The genes are TRBV2 and TRBJ2-7; D is undetermined. Trimming left V 8 bases short and J 2 bases short, with 7 bases between. The length of the CDR3 is 11 residues. The germline CDR1 and CDR2 sequences are SNHLY and FYNNEI. The CDR3: CASGQTYEQYF. CDR3 DNA: TGTGCCAGCGGGCAAACCTACGAGCAGTACTTC.

The V gene is TRBV7-2, the J gene TRBJ1-2; 7 nucleotides line up with TRBD1. V shed 1 base and J 4 bases; nucleotides not matched to a gene: 3. Germline CDR1 reads SGHTA; CDR2 reads FQGNSA. CDR3 length: 14 residues. CDR3 loop: CASSLGTGPYGYTF. DNA of the CDR3: TGTGCCAGCAGCTTAGGGACAGGACCCTATGGCTACACCTTC.

The rearrangement links TRBV10-3 to TRBJ2-3; 8 bases are a match to TRBD1. The CDR3 is made up of 15 amino acids. Germline lookup yields CDR1 ENHRY and CDR2 SYGVKD. The V and J ends lost 7 bases and 7 bases, in that order; junction bases with no gene match: 13. The CDR3 reads CAIKKQGEKSNTQYF. In DNA form, the CDR3 reads TGTGCCATCAAAAAACAGGGGGAAAAAAGCAATACGCAGTATTTT.

The table lists this clone with a count of one. This chain connects TRBV29-1 to TRBJ2-3; D unresolved. Trimming took 3 bases from V and 5 from J, leaving 12 bases between them. Germline V gene lookup returns CDR1 SQVTM and CDR2 ANQGSEA. The CDR3 loop spans 13 amino acids. The CDR3 nucleotides are TGCAGCGTTGAGCGGATGGTTGGAGATACGCAGTATTTT. Translated: CSVERMVGDTQYF.

This chain uses TRBV2 with TRBJ2-2, with 8 bases identical to TRBD1. The CDR3 contains 14 residues. With V trimmed by 5 bases and J by 5 bases, 4 bases remained unmatched. CDR1 and CDR2 (germline): SNHLY, FYNNEI. This chain's CDR3 is CASSSGGRTGELFF. The DNA for the CDR3 is TGTGCCAGCAGTTCAGGGGGCAGGACCGGGGAGCTGTTTTTT. Supplemented by reference TRBV2 and TRBJ2-2, the full variable domain reads EPEVTQTPSHQVTQMGQEVILRCVPISNHLYFYWYRQILGQKVEFLVSFYNNEISEKSEIFDDQFSVERPDGSNFTLKIRSTKLEDSAMYFCASSSGGRTGELFFGEGSRLTVL.